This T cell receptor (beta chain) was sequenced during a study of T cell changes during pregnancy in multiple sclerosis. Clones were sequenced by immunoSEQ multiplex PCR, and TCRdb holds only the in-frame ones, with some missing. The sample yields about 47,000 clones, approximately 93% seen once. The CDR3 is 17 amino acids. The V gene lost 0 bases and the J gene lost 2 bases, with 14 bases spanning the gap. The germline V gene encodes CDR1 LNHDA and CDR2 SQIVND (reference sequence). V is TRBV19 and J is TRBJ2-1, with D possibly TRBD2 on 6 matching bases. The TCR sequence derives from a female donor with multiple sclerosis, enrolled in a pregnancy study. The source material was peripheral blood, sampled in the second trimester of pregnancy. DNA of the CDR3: TGTGCCAGTAGTATAGATCCCCCGGGAGCTGCCTACAATGAGCAGTTCTTC. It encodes CASSIDPPGAAYNEQFF. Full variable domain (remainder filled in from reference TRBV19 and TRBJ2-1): DGGITQSPKYLFRKEGQNVTLSCEQNLNHDAMYWYRQDPGQGLRLIYYSQIVNDFQKGDIAEGYSVSREKKESFPLTVTSAQKNPTAFYLCASSIDPPGAAYNEQFFGPGTRLTVL.